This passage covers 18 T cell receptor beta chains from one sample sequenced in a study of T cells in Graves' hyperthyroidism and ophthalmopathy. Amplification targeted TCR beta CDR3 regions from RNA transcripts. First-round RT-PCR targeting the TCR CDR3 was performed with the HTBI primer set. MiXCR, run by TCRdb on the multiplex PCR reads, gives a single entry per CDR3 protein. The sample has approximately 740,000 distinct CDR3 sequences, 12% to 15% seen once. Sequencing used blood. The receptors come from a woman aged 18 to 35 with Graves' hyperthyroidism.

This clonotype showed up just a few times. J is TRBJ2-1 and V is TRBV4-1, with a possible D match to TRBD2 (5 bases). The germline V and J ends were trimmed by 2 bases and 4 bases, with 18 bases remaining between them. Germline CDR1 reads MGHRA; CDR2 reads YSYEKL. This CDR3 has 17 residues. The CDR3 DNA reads TGCGCCAGCAGCCAACCCCCAAGTGGGGAGAGATACAATGAGCAGTTCTTC. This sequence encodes CASSQPPSGERYNEQFF.

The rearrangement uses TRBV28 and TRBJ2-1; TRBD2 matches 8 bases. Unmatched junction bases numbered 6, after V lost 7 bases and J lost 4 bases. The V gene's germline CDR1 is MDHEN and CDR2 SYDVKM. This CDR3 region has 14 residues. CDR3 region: CASTAGGRYNEQFF. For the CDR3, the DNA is TGTGCCAGCACGGCGGGAGGTCGGTACAATGAGCAGTTCTTC.

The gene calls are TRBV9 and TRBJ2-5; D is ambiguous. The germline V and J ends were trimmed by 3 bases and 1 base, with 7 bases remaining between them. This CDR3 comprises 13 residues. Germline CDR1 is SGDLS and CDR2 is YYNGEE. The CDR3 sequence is CASSAPLQETQYF. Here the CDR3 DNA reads TGTGCCAGCAGCGCACCTCTCCAAGAGACCCAGTACTTC.

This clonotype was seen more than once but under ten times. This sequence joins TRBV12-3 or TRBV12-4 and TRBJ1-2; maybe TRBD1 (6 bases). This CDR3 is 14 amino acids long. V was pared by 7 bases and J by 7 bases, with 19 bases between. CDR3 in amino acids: CASTRGGLVSGYTF. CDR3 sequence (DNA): TGTGCCAGCACCCGAGGGGGTCTAGTAAGTGGCTACACCTTC.

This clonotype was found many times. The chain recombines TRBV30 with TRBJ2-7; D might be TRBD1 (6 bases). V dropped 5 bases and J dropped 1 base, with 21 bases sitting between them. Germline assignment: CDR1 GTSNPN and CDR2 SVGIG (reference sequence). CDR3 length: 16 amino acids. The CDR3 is CAWDTVGTTGSYEQYF. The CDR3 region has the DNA TGTGCCTGGGACACGGTGGGGACCACAGGGTCCTACGAGCAGTACTTC.

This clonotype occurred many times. CDR3 nucleotides: TGTGCCTCCAGGGACAGGGGGCATGCGGCGACTAACTATGGCTACACCTTC. Its translation: CASRDRGHAATNYGYTF. The chain links TRBV30 to TRBJ1-2, with 12 bases lining up with TRBD1. The CDR3 is 17 residues long. Germline V gene lookup returns CDR1 GTSNPN and CDR2 SVGIG (reference sequence). With 7 bases clipped from V and 0 bases from J, the junction kept 12 bases outside the gene matches.

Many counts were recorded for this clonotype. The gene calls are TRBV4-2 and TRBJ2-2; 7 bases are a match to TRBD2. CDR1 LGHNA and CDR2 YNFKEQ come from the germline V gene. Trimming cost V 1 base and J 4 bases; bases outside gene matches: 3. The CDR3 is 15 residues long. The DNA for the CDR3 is TGTGCCAGCAGCCAAGTCCTAGCGGCCACCGGGGAGCTGTTTTTT. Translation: CASSQVLAATGELFF.

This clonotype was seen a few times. The CDR3 nucleotides are TGTGCCAGCAAGAGCGTCATGGATACGCAGTATTTT. Translated, it gives CASKSVMDTQYF. The chain couples TRBV28 to TRBJ2-3; the D is unclear. V lost 7 bases and J lost 6, with 11 bases in between. Germline V gene sequence: CDR1 MDHEN, CDR2 SYDVKM. This CDR3 is 12 amino acids long. Full variable domain (outside the CDR3, taken from reference TRBV28 and TRBJ2-3): DVKVTQSSRYLVKRTGEKVFLECVQDMDHENMFWYRQDPGLGLRLIYFSYDVKMKEKGDIPEGYSVSREKKERFSLILESASTNQTSMYLCASKSVMDTQYFGPGTRLTVL.

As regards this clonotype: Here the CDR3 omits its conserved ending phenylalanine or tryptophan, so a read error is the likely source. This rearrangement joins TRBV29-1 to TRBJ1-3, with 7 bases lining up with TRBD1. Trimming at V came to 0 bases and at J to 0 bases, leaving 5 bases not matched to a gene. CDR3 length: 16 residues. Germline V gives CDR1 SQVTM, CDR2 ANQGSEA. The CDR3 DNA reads TGCAGCGTTGAAGAGTGGGGACAGAGCTCTGGAAACACCATATATCTT. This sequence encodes CSVEEWGQSSGNTIYL.

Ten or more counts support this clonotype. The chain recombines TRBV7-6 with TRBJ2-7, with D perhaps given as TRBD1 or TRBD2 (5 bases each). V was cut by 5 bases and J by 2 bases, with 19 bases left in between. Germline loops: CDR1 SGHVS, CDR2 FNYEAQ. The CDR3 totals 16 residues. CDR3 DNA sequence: TGTGCCAGCAGCCCGGGGACCTCCCTGGGCCCCTACGAGCAGTACTTC. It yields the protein CASSPGTSLGPYEQYF.

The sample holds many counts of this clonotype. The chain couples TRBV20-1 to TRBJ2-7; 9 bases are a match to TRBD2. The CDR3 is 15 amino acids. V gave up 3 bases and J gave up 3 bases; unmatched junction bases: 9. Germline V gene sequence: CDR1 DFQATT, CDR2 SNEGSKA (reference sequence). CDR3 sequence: CSARGGRLADYEQYF. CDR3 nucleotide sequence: TGCAGTGCTAGGGGAGGGCGACTAGCGGACTACGAGCAGTACTTC.

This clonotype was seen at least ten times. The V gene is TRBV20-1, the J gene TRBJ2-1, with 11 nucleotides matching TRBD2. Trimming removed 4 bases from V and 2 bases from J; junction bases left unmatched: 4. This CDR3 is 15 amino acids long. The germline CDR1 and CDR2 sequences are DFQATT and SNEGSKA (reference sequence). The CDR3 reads CSANGLAGTYNEQFF. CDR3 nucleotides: TGCAGTGCTAATGGACTAGCGGGCACCTACAATGAGCAGTTCTTC.

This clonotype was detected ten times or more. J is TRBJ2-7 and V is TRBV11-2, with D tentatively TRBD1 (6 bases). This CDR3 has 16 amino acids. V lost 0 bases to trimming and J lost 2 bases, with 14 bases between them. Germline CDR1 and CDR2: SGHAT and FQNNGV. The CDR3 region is CASSLDHRQDPYEQYF. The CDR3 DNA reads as TGTGCCAGCAGCTTAGATCATAGACAGGACCCCTACGAGCAGTACTTC.

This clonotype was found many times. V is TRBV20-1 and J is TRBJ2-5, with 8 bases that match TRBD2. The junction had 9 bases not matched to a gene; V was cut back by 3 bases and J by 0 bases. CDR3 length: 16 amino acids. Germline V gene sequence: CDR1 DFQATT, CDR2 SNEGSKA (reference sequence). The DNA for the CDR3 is TGCAGTGCTAGCTATCTGGCTAGCGGGTACCAAGAGACCCAGTACTTC. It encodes CSASYLASGYQETQYF.

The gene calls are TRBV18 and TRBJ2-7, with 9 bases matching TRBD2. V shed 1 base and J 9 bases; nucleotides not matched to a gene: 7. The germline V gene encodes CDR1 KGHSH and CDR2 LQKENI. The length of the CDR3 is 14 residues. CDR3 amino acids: CASSPLAGVTGQYF. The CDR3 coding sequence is TGTGCCAGCTCACCACTAGCGGGAGTTACGGGGCAGTACTTC.

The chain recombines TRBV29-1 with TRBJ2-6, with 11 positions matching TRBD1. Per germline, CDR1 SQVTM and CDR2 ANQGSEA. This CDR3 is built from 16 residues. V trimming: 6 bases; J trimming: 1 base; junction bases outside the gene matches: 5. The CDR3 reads CSVSGQGDSGANVLTF. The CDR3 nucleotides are TGCAGCGTGTCGGGACAGGGGGATTCTGGGGCCAACGTCCTGACTTTC.

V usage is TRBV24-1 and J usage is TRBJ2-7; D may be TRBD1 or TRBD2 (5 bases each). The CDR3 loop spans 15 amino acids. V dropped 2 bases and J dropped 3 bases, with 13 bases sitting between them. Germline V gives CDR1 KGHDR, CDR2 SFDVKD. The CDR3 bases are TGTGCCACCAGTGATTCATGGGACCCCCGCTACGAGCAGTACTTC. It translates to CATSDSWDPRYEQYF.

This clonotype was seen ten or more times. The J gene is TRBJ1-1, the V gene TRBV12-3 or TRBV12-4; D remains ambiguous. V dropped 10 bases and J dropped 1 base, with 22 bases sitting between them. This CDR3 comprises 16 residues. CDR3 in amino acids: CATLRDLRGGNTEAFF. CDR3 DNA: TGTGCCACCCTTCGAGACCTCCGGGGTGGGAACACTGAAGCTTTCTTT.